Below, 9 T cell receptor beta chains from the same sample are listed, as sequenced in a study of blood T cell repertoires in COVID-19 (dated by TCRdb to the early 2020s). Library construction relied on the immunoSEQ multiplex PCR assay. TCRdb obtained this table from immuneACCESS and retained in-frame rearrangements with V and J assigned. These tables miss some clones; where compared with another copy, unresolved V genes account for less than half of the shortfall, and the remainder is unexplained. Within this sample are tens of thousands of clones, with around 83% of them counted one time only. Roughly 13% of the sample comes from the top ten. The sample comprised peripheral blood. These receptors were taken from a human donor in a cohort sampled during active COVID-19.

V and J are TRBV20-1 and TRBJ2-7, with 9 nucleotides matching TRBD1. V dropped 3 bases and J dropped 5; count of bases not matched to a gene: 8. CDR3 length: 14 amino acids. Germline lookup yields CDR1 DFQATT and CDR2 SNEGSKA (reference sequence). The CDR3 coding sequence is TGCAGTGCTAGTCCCTCGGGACAGGGTAACGAGCAGTACTTC. Encoded protein: CSASPSGQGNEQYF.

J is TRBJ2-2 and V is TRBV6-5; 7 nucleotides line up with TRBD1. CDR3 size: 14 residues. Trimming took 6 bases from V and 5 from J; bases not matched to a gene: 6. The germline V gene has CDR1 MNHEY and CDR2 SVGAGI. The CDR3 bases are TGTGCCAGCAGAGAGACAGGGATGACCGGGGAGCTGTTTTTT. The encoded protein is CASRETGMTGELFF.

This clone was seen only once. V gene TRBV4-1 combines with J gene TRBJ2-1; maybe TRBD1 (6 bases). The CDR3 extends over 17 amino acids. V was pared by 2 bases and J by 0 bases, with 14 bases between. The germline V gene encodes CDR1 MGHRA and CDR2 YSYEKL. The CDR3 is CASSQYPGAGSYNEQFF. CDR3 coding DNA: TGCGCCAGCAGCCAATACCCAGGGGCGGGCTCCTACAATGAGCAGTTCTTC.

This clone was observed a handful of times. The chain recombines TRBV7-9 with TRBJ1-2; 9 bases are shared with TRBD1. The germline V gene encodes CDR1 SEHNR and CDR2 FQNEAQ (reference sequence). CDR3 size: 16 residues. Trimming cost V 5 bases and J 0 bases; bases outside gene matches: 7. CDR3 loop: CASSQGTGKANYGYTF. CDR3 DNA sequence: TGTGCCAGCAGCCAAGGGACAGGGAAAGCTAACTATGGCTACACCTTC. The full variable domain, rest sourced from reference TRBV7-9 and TRBJ1-2, is DTGVSQNPRHKITKRGQNVTFRCDPISEHNRLYWYRQTLGQGPEFLTYFQNEAQLEKSRLLSDRFSAERPKGSFSTLEIQRTEQGDSAMYLCASSQGTGKANYGYTFGSGTRLTVV.

The V and J genes are TRBV27 and TRBJ2-5; 7 bases are a match to TRBD1. The V segment lost 6 bases and the J segment 2 bases; nucleotides outside the gene matches: 9. The CDR3 is made up of 15 amino acids. Per germline, CDR1 MNHEY and CDR2 SMNVEV (reference sequence). CDR3 coding DNA: TGTGCCAGCAGCTTGCGGACAGGAGGACAAGAGACCCAGTACTTC. The encoded protein is CASSLRTGGQETQYF.

The chain is built from TRBV2 and TRBJ2-7; TRBD1 is a possible D gene (6 bases). The CDR3 is made up of 14 amino acids. Trimming removed 3 bases at V and 3 bases at J, with 12 bases between. CDR1 SNHLY and CDR2 FYNNEI come from the germline V gene. The CDR3 loop reads CASSEGASFYEQYF. The CDR3 nucleotides read TGTGCCAGCAGTGAGGGGGCCTCTTTCTACGAGCAGTACTTC.

There are a few counts of this clone. The V call is TRBV7-9, the J call TRBJ1-2, with 8 bases matching TRBD1. CDR1 SEHNR and CDR2 FQNEAQ come from the germline V gene (reference sequence). J was trimmed by 8 bases and V by 5 bases; bases with no gene match: 7. This CDR3 has 13 amino acids. This chain's CDR3 is CASSPGQGLGYTF. The CDR3 DNA sequence: TGTGCCAGCAGCCCCGGACAGGGTTTGGGCTACACCTTC.

There are a few counts of this clone. The J gene is TRBJ2-5, the V gene TRBV5-1; 8 nucleotides match TRBD1. CDR1 and CDR2 (germline): SGHRS, YFSETQ. The CDR3 loop spans 15 amino acids. With 1 base clipped from V and 1 base from J, the junction kept 3 bases outside the gene matches. The CDR3 region is CASSLTGGPQETQYF. The CDR3 nucleotides read TGCGCCAGCAGCTTGACAGGGGGACCCCAAGAGACCCAGTACTTC.

This clone has a count of ten or more. The rearrangement uses TRBV6-5 and TRBJ2-7; 9 positions match TRBD1. Trimming at V came to 6 bases and at J to 4 bases, leaving 7 bases not matched to a gene. CDR1 and CDR2 from the germline V gene are MNHEY and SVGAGI. The CDR3 is 14 amino acids. The CDR3 DNA reads as TGTGCCAGCAGACAGGGGGCCCCGGGTTACGAGCAGTACTTC. Translation gives CASRQGAPGYEQYF.